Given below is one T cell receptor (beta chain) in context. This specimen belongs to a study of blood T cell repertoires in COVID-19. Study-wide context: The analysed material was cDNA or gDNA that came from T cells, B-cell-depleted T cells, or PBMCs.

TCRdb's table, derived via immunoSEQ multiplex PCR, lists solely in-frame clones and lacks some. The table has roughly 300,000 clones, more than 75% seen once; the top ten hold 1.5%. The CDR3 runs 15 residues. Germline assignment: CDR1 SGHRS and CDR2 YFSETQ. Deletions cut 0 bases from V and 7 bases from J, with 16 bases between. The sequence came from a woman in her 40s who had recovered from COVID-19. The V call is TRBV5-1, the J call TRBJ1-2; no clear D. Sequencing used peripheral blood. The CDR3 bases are TGCGCCAGCAGCTTGGTAAGCGGATTGGTCGGTGGCTACACCTTC. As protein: CASSLVSGLVGGYTF.